This T cell receptor beta chain was identified during a study of cytomegalovirus exposure and HLA in healthy donors (dated by TCRdb to about 2017). In terms of the full investigation: According to a later analysis, one platform produced both the roughly 120 validation repertoires and the 700 or so repertoires of the first cohort. The aim of the study was to test whether cataloging public T cell receptors could identify signatures of past pathogen exposure. In addition to the first cohort of hundreds of subjects, a separate validation cohort of around 110 different subjects was used. To predict cytomegalovirus infection status, the study combined high-throughput TCR immunosequencing, statistical association of individual TCRs with disease status, and machine learning.

This clone was recorded once. Its binding antigen is unknown. Base-call qualities are not available, and no considerably larger clone is one nucleotide away. Receptor amplification or capture employed the immunoSEQ multiplex PCR assay. The published analysis was carried out like this. A statistical classification framework was built to diagnose cytomegalovirus status from the catalog of TCR beta chain sequences. TCRdb's version of the immuneACCESS table is confined to in-frame rearrangements and falls short of the full clone set. An unresolved V gene accounts for under half of the shortfall where checked; the remainder is of unknown origin. For V, J and clone size, that table is used; D and trimming come from the DNA. For this sample there are about 73,000 clones; 85% to 95% appear just once. The top ten clonotypes cover 3% to 4% of the sample. What the work shows at the level of the full study, not this receptor alone: A few of the identified cytomegalovirus-associated TCR beta chains were confirmed in vitro to be specific for cytomegalovirus antigens. The study gave a list of 150 to 200 TCR beta chains associated with cytomegalovirus. In both the original and validation cohorts, the classifier was reported to diagnose cytomegalovirus status with high specificity and sensitivity. The validation cohort had no HLA typing available for a later analysis, so co-occurrence within that cohort was assessed over all 120 or so repertoires. Of the cluster scores, 90% to 95% were above 0 in a later analysis, which found that TCRs clustered in the first cohort also tended to co-occur in the approximately 120 validation repertoires. Across donors, most TCR sequences were observed very rarely, whereas some public TCRs were present in many individuals. According to the authors, the approach could potentially be generalized to other disease states and immunological phenotypes.

The donors were included in the validation cohort of some 110 subjects, a group kept apart from the roughly 700-subject first cohort. Looking up the germline V gene (reference sequence) yields CDR1 LNHDA and CDR2 SQIVND. From the cysteine up to the phenylalanine, the CDR3 has a length of 11 residues. The entry retains the CDR3 DNA only, 33 bases that are in frame from base 1. V was cut back by 6 bases and J by 4 bases, leaving a gap of 6 bases between them. The sequence was obtained from a man aged 18 to 30 in good health and CMV-seronegative. Recombination linked TRBV19 to TRBJ1-1, with no reliable assignment of the D segment. Sample: PBMCs. The CDR3 sequence is CASSQFTEAFF. The DNA sequence is TGTGCCAGTAGCCAGTTCACTGAAGCTTTCTTT.